The T cell receptor beta chain described here comes from a study of cytomegalovirus exposure and HLA in healthy donors. PCR was performed using 60 Vbeta and 13 Jbeta primers. Original processing notes: Some 11 million of the 75 million to 95 million unique TCR beta chains counted in a later analysis were shared. Using immunoSEQ multiplex PCR, the repertoire was profiled, and TCRdb retains in-frame clones only, with some absent. The V and J calls and clone size are taken from that table; D and trimming were inferred from the DNA. This sample has hundreds of thousands of clones, with 65% to 85% found just once. Germline CDR1 reads MGHRA; CDR2 reads YSYEKL. The V end was cut by 0 bases, the J end by 5 bases, with 7 bases between. The CDR3 length is 13 residues. When sampled, the donors appeared nominally healthy, though they likely had unrecorded immune exposures.

The rearrangement joins TRBV4-1 to TRBJ1-2; no definite D call. This TCR came from a female donor in good health and CMV-seronegative. The sequenced material came from PBMCs. In DNA, the CDR3 is TGCGCCAGCAGCCAAGACAGGAATTATGGCTACACCTTC. It is translated as CASSQDRNYGYTF.